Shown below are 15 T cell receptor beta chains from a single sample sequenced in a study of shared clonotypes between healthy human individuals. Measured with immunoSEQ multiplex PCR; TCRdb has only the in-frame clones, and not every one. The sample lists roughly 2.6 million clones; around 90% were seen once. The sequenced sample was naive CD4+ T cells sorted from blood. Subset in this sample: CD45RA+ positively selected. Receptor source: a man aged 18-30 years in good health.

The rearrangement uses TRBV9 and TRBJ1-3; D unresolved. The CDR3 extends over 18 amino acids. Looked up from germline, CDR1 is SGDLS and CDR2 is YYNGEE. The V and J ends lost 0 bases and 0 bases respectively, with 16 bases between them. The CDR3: CASSVALDFQFSGNTIYF. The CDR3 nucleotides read TGTGCCAGCAGCGTAGCCTTGGACTTCCAGTTCTCTGGAAACACCATATATTTT.

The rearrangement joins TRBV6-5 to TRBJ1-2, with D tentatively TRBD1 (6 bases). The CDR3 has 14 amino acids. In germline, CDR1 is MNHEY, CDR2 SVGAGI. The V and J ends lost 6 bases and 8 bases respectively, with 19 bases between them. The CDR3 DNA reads TGTGCCAGCAGCCGACTAAGACAGGCGGGCGGCTACACCTTC. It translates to CASSRLRQAGGYTF.

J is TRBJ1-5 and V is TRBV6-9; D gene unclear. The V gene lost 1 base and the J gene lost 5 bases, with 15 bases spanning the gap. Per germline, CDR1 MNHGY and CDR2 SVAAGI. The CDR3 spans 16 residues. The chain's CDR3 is CASSYYVGRGHQPQHF. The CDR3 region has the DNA TGTGCCAGCAGTTATTATGTTGGTCGAGGACATCAGCCCCAGCATTTT.

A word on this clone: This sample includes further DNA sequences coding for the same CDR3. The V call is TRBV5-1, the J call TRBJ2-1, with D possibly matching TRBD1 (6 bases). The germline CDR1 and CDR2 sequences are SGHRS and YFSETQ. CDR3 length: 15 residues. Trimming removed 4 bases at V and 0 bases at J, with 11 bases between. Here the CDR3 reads CASSGGLSSYNEQFF. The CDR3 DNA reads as TGCGCCAGCAGCGGGGGCCTCAGCTCCTACAATGAGCAGTTCTTC.

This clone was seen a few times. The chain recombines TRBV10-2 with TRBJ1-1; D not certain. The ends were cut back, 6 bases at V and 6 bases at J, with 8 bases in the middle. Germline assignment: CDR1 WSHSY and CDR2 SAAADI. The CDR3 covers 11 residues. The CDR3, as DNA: TGCGCCAGCAGAGCCCTCGCTGAAGCTTTCTTT. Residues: CASRALAEAFF.

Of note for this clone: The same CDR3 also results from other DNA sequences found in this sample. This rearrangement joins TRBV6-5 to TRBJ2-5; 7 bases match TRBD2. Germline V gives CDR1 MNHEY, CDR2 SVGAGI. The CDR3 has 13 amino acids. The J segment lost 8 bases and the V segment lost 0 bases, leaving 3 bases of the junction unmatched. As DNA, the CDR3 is TGTGCCAGCAGTTACTCGGGGGGGGAAACCCAGTACTTC. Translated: CASSYSGGETQYF.

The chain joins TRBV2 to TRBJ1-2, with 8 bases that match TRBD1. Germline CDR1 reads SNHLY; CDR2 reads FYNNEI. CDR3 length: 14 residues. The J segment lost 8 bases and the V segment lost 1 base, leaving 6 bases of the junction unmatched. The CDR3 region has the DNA TGTGCCAGCAGTGAAGTTCAGGGGGCCTGGGGCTACACCTTC. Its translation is CASSEVQGAWGYTF.

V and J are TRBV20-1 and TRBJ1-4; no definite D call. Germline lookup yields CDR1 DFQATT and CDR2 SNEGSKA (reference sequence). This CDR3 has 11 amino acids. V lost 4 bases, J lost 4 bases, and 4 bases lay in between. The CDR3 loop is CSANFNEKLFF. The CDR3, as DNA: TGCAGTGCTAATTTTAATGAAAAACTGTTTTTT.

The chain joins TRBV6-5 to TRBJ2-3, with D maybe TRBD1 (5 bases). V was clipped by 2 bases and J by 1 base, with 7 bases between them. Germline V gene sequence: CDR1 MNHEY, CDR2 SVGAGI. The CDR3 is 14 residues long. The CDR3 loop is CASSYGAGTDTQYF. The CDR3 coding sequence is TGTGCCAGCAGTTACGGGGCGGGCACAGATACGCAGTATTTT.

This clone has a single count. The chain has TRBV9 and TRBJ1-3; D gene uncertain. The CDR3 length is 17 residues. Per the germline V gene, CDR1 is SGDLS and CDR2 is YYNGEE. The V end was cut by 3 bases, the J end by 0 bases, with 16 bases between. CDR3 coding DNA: TGTGCCAGCAGCGGGAGTACGGGAGTGTTCTCTGGAAACACCATATATTTT. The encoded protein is CASSGSTGVFSGNTIYF.

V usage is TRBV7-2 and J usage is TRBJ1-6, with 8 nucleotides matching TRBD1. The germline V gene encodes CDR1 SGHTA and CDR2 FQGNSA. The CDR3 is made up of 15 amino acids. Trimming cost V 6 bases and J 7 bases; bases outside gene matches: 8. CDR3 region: CASSLFRTGNSPLHF. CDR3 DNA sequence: TGTGCCAGCAGTCTCTTTAGGACAGGGAATTCACCCCTCCACTTT. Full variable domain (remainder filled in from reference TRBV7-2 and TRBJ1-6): GAGVSQSPSNKVTEKGKDVELRCDPISGHTALYWYRQSLGQGLEFLIYFQGNSAPDKSGLPSDRFSAERTGGSVSTLTIQRTQQEDSAVYLCASSLFRTGNSPLHFGNGTRLTVT.

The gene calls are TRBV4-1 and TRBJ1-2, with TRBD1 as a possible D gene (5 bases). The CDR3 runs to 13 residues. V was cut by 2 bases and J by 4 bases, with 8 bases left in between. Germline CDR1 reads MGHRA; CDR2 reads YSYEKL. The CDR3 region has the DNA TGCGCCAGCAGCCAATTCGGGGGCTATGGCTACACCTTC. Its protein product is CASSQFGGYGYTF.

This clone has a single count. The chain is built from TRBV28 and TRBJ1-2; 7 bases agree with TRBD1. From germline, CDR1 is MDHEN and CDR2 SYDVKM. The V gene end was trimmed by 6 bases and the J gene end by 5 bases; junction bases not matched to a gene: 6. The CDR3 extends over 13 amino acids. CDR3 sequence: CASSPGGLYGYTF. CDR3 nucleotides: TGTGCCAGCAGCCCAGGGGGTTTGTATGGCTACACCTTC.

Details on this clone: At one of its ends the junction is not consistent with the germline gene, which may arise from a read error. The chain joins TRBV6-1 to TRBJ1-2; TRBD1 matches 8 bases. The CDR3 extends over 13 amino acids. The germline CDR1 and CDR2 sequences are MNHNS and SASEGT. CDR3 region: CASSEGGQGLLNF. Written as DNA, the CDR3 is TGTGCCAGCAGTGAAGGAGGACAGGGCCTCCTGAACTTC.

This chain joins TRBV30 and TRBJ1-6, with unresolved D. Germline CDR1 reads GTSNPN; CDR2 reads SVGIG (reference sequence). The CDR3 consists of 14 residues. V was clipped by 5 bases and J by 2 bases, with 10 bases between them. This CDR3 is CAWESATYNSPLHF. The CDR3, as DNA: TGTGCCTGGGAAAGTGCTACCTATAATTCACCCCTCCACTTT.